Sequencing of this T cell receptor (beta chain) was carried out in a study of vaccination and CD4 T cells after COVID-19 (dated by TCRdb to the early 2020s). As for the study more broadly: In the convalescent cohort there were six males and four females, among whom were two Hispanic individuals, seven Caucasians, two Asians and one multiracial person. Participants received two doses of either the Pfizer-BioNTech BNT162b2 vaccine (n=8) or the Moderna mRNA-1273 vaccine (n=2). Post-COVID blood samples were collected from convalescent patients a median of around 100 days after diagnosis, with a range of roughly 35 to 170 days. The time from the second vaccine dose to post-vaccine blood sampling had a median of around 72 days and ranged from roughly 12 to 241 days. For stimulating the cultures, overlapping spike peptide pools were used, derived from SARS-CoV-2 as well as from the common cold coronaviruses HCoV-NL63, HCoV-OC43 and HCoV-229E. In control cultures, a CEFX viral epitope pool was used as positive control, an HIV-1 Nef peptide pool was used as negative control, or no peptide was added. In over 8 COVID-19 convalescent patients and a handful of infection-naive healthy vaccine recipients, the spike-specific CD4+ TCR repertoire before mRNA vaccination was compared with the repertoire after mRNA vaccination. Memory CD4+ T cell crossreactivity between SARS-CoV-2 and common cold coronavirus spike proteins was assessed at the TCR clonotype level in an earlier paper using these donors.

The meaning of the sample's treatment or condition label: approximately 9-day PBMC culture with coronavirus spike peptide pools or control peptides (ViraFEST assay). CD4+ T cells from unexposed donors were collected before the COVID-19 pandemic (2011-2018). To expand antigen-specific T cells with peptide pools and then pick out the expanded clonotypes through TCR sequencing, the study relied on the ViraFEST assay. Each well held two million PBMCs cultured with roughly 10 ug/ml peptide pools in IMDM containing 5% human AB serum and 10 IU/ml IL-2. On days 3 and 7, half of the culture medium was replaced with fresh IL-2-containing medium. CD4+ T cells were isolated after approximately ten days of culture through negative selection using the EasySep CD4+ T cell isolation kit. As cell number allowed, CD4+ T cells from unexposed donors were tested for reactivity to SARS-CoV-2 S and N and to four common cold coronavirus spike pools. Ficoll-Paque Plus gradient centrifugation was used to isolate PBMCs from whole blood, and the isolated PBMCs were then either used fresh or cryopreserved at -140C. Triplicate wells were generally used for each culture condition. Leukapheresis product for the unexposed donors was purchased commercially.

The germline V gene specifies MNHNS as CDR1 and SASEGT as CDR2. Including the terminal cysteine and phenylalanine, the CDR3 comprises 16 residues. Only the CDR3 DNA stays, 48 bases, in frame from base 1. Between the V and J ends, shortened by 4 bases and 1 base respectively, the junction contains 15 bases. A word on this clonotype: It has no known antigen specificity. Per-nucleotide qualities are absent, and no much larger clonotype sits a single base away.

Broader findings and caveats from the paper: The median number of SARS-CoV-2-reactive clonotypes rose from roughly 20 after infection to 38 after vaccination, but the change was not significant. The study included relatively few convalescent patients and did not analyze early timepoints after natural infection. Nearly all vaccine-specific clones in convalescent patients (304 of 307) were mono-reactive for SARS-CoV-2 spike rather than cross-reactive with common cold coronaviruses. Among convalescent patients, a median about 90% of the SARS-CoV-2-reactive clones seen after vaccination appeared only after vaccination, which suggests priming specific to the vaccine.

The library was made by PCR. At the Johns Hopkins FTIC core, DNA from the cultured CD4+ T cells underwent TCR sequencing with the Oncomine TCR Beta short-read assay. The QIAamp micro DNA kit was used to extract genomic DNA from the cultured CD4+ T cells. Oncomine TCR Beta libraries made from cultured CD4+ T cells were pooled using unique dual indexes and sequenced on an Illumina iSeq 100. As for how the authors treated the data: Non-productive sequences were removed, and CDR3s that did not start with C, did not end with F or W, or were shorter than 7 amino acids were discarded. The MANAFEST web application was used to identify antigen-specific clonotypes by comparing peptide-stimulated wells against reference wells and other culture wells. Positive clones required FDR below 0.05, an odds ratio above 5, and productive frequency above 0.1% in at least two of three replicate wells. Clonotypes that were significantly expanded in both SARS-CoV-2 spike wells and at least one common cold coronavirus spike condition were defined as cross-reactive. Similarity between CDR3 sequences was evaluated in R version 3.6.1 using Levenshtein distances (stringdist) and unrooted phylogenetic trees (ape). In-frame beta chains were kept once TCRdb had trimmed the public reads at Q25 with fastp and called clones with MiXCR. For every CDR3 protein sequence, its rows merge into one entry that carries the most common genes and DNA. The V and J calls reflect TCRdb's pipeline rather than the authors' work. A total of 5,000 or so distinct CDR3 sequences appear in this sample, roughly 40% of them only once. Around 38% of the sample belongs to the ten largest clones.

This sequence uses TRBV6-1 and TRBJ2-3; the D region may be TRBD1 or TRBD2, each matching 5 bases equally. The sequenced material came from CD4+ T cells from blood, cultured in vitro. The TCR sequence derives from a human donor in good health. CDR3 protein: CASSGRRDPGTDTQYF. The nucleotides are TGTGCCAGCAGTGGGAGACGGGACCCCGGCACAGATACGCAGTATTTT.